Only a few counts were recorded for the clone carrying this TCR beta chain. Its antigen is unidentified. The record originates from a study of blood T cells in healthy people across ages. Study conclusions and caveats: Estimated diversity, derived from one million T cells, was regarded as an underestimate.

The CDR3 covers 13 residues. Germline CDR1 and CDR2: LGHDT and YNNKEL (reference sequence). V lost 4 bases to trimming and J lost 8 bases, with 12 bases between them. The second PCR ran about 6 to 11 cycles with a sample-barcoded 5' primer and J-beta primers. TCRdb passed the 5' RACE reads through MiXCR, listing each CDR3 protein once. The data show almost 1 million distinct CDR3 sequences, about 53% seen once. The sequence was obtained from an older woman in good health. This chain links TRBV3-1 with TRBJ1-5; D may be TRBD1 (5 bases). Sequencing was carried out using blood. CDR3 region: CASSRDSTEPQHF. DNA for the CDR3: TGTGCCAGCAGCCGAGACAGCACGGAGCCCCAGCATTTT.